The 27 T cell receptor beta chains listed next were all sequenced from one sample in a study of technical replicates of blood from several donors. The method was immunoSEQ multiplex PCR; TCRdb's version includes in-frame clones alone and lacks a portion of them. The data hold some 89,000 clones, with about 95% observed a single time. The specimen sequenced was T cells isolated from PBMCs. The receptors come from a human donor in good health.

The chain combines TRBV6-5 with TRBJ2-7; 7 bases align to TRBD2. CDR3 length: 13 amino acids. CDR1 and CDR2 (germline): MNHEY, SVGAGI. Trimming took 6 bases from V and 4 from J; bases not matched to a gene: 6. Written as DNA, the CDR3 is TGTGCCAGCAGAGGCGGGGAGGGGTACGAGCAGTACTTC. It specifies CASRGGEGYEQYF.

V and J are TRBV2 and TRBJ2-1; 7 positions match TRBD2. The CDR3 runs 17 residues. Trimming removed 2 bases from V and 4 bases from J; junction bases left unmatched: 11. Germline loops: CDR1 SNHLY, CDR2 FYNNEI. DNA for the CDR3: TGTGCCAGCAGTGAATTAACTAGCGTACCGACTTACAATGAGCAGTTCTTC. Residues: CASSELTSVPTYNEQFF.

The chain has TRBV4-1 and TRBJ2-5; 11 bases line up with TRBD2. Germline V gene data show CDR1 as MGHRA and CDR2 as YSYEKL. CDR3 length equals 16 residues. V was pared by 1 base and J by 6 bases, with 7 bases of the junction left unmatched. CDR3 region: CASSQGPSGRSKTQYF. CDR3 bases: TGCGCCAGCAGCCAAGGCCCTAGCGGGAGGTCGAAGACCCAGTACTTC.

This rearrangement joins TRBV29-1 to TRBJ2-7, with 8 bases aligning to TRBD2. After removal of 3 bases from V and 4 bases from J, the junction contained 5 bases not matched to a gene. Germline CDR1 reads SQVTM; CDR2 reads ANQGSEA. The CDR3 totals 13 residues. Here the CDR3 DNA reads TGCAGCGTTGAGGGGACTAGAGATTACGAGCAGTACTTC. Protein product: CSVEGTRDYEQYF.

The J gene is TRBJ1-1, the V gene TRBV19; 8 positions match TRBD1. Germline CDR1 reads LNHDA; CDR2 reads SQIVND (reference sequence). V was clipped by 6 bases and J by 3 bases; unmatched bases: 9. This CDR3 region has 15 residues. CDR3 nucleotide sequence: TGTGCCAGTAGCTCCCCAGGGGGCCGGGACACTGAAGCTTTCTTT. Protein: CASSSPGGRDTEAFF.

J is TRBJ2-3 and V is TRBV7-2; D is possibly TRBD2 (5 bases). This CDR3 comprises 17 residues. Between the trimmed V and J ends, which lost 4 bases and 3 bases, there was a span of 20 bases. Germline CDR1 SGHTA, CDR2 FQGNSA. For the CDR3, the DNA is TGTGCCAGCAGCTCGAAGGGTCGGGGATGGACGACAGATACGCAGTATTTT. Protein sequence: CASSSKGRGWTTDTQYF. The full variable domain, in which reference TRBV7-2 and TRBJ2-3 provide the parts outside the CDR3, is GAGVSQSPSNKVTEKGKDVELRCDPISGHTALYWYRQSLGQGLEFLIYFQGNSAPDKSGLPSDRFSAERTGGSVSTLTIQRTQQEDSAVYLCASSSKGRGWTTDTQYFGPGTRLTVL.

V gene TRBV28 combines with J gene TRBJ2-2; a weak D match, TRBD2 (5 bases). V was trimmed by 2 bases and J by 3 bases, leaving 10 bases between them. Looked up from germline, CDR1 is MDHEN and CDR2 is SYDVKM. The CDR3 covers 15 residues. CDR3: CASSLEGTYTGELFF. The CDR3 coding sequence is TGTGCCAGCAGTTTAGAGGGTACATACACCGGGGAGCTGTTTTTT.

This clone was seen once. The genes are TRBV10-1 and TRBJ2-1; TRBD2 matches at 9 bases. This CDR3 region has 14 residues. V shed 5 bases, J shed 6 bases, and the junction held 5 bases outside the gene matches. The germline gives CDR1 WNHNN, CDR2 SYGVQD (reference sequence). CDR3 bases: TGCGCCAGCAGTAGCGGACTAGCGCGCAATGAGCAGTTCTTC. This sequence encodes CASSSGLARNEQFF.

The genes are TRBV25-1 and TRBJ2-1, with 9 bases matching TRBD2. CDR1 MGHDK and CDR2 SYGVNS come from the germline V gene. After removal of 1 base from V and 7 bases from J, the junction contained 2 bases not matched to a gene. The CDR3 contains 14 residues. The chain's CDR3 is CASSEFTSGNEQFF. CDR3 sequence (DNA): TGTGCCAGCAGTGAATTTACTAGCGGGAATGAGCAGTTCTTC.

The chain carries TRBV9 and TRBJ2-2; tentatively, D is TRBD2 (6 bases). Trimming took off 4 bases at V and 5 bases at J, with 18 bases between the two ends. The CDR3 consists of 16 residues. CDR1 and CDR2 from the germline V gene are SGDLS and YYNGEE. The CDR3 DNA reads as TGTGCCAGCAGCCCAACCCCGGTGGGGGGAACCGGGGAGCTGTTTTTT. Translated, it gives CASSPTPVGGTGELFF.

Details on this clone: The sample contains more than one DNA sequence encoding this CDR3. The chain couples TRBV19 to TRBJ2-7, with 11 bases identical to TRBD1. J was trimmed by 3 bases and V by 3 bases; bases with no gene match: 1. Germline V gene sequence: CDR1 LNHDA, CDR2 SQIVND (reference sequence). This CDR3 has 14 amino acids. CDR3 sequence: CASSIGTGGYEQYF. The CDR3 region has the DNA TGTGCCAGTAGTATCGGGACAGGGGGCTACGAGCAGTACTTC.

The chain combines TRBV19 with TRBJ1-1, with D possibly being TRBD1 (6 bases). There are 17 residues in the CDR3. Germline values: CDR1 LNHDA, CDR2 SQIVND (reference sequence). V lost 0 bases, J lost 3 bases, and 17 bases lay in between. CDR3 bases: TGTGCCAGTAGTATAGATCAACAGGCGCCAGGGGACACTGAAGCTTTCTTT. Encoded protein: CASSIDQQAPGDTEAFF.

The gene calls are TRBV5-1 and TRBJ2-2, with 9 bases matching TRBD1. Germline assignment: CDR1 SGHRS and CDR2 YFSETQ. With V trimmed by 3 bases and J by 5 bases, 5 bases remained unmatched. The CDR3 totals 15 residues. The CDR3 region has the DNA TGCGCCAGCAGCTGGGGACAGGGCGGAACCGGGGAGCTGTTTTTT. This codes for CASSWGQGGTGELFF.

V usage is TRBV19 and J usage is TRBJ1-5; 7 bases fit TRBD1. The CDR3 runs to 16 residues. V dropped 4 bases and J dropped 1; count of bases not matched to a gene: 7. Germline-derived CDR1 and CDR2 are LNHDA and SQIVND (reference sequence). The CDR3 spells CASSTTYRGSNQPQHF. The CDR3 DNA sequence: TGTGCCAGTAGTACTACTTACAGGGGCAGCAATCAGCCCCAGCATTTT.

The genes are TRBV12-5 and TRBJ2-1; 11 positions agree with TRBD2. The junction had 10 bases not matched to a gene; V was cut back by 0 bases and J by 9 bases. CDR3 size: 17 residues. In germline, CDR1 is LGHNT, CDR2 FRNRAP. The CDR3 coding sequence is TGTGCTAGTGGTTTGGTGAATAGCGGGAGGGCCGGGGTTGAGCAGTTCTTC. Protein: CASGLVNSGRAGVEQFF. Complete variable domain (other parts from reference TRBV12-5 and TRBJ2-1): DARVTQTPRHKVTEMGQEVTMRCQPILGHNTVFWYRQTMMQGLELLAYFRNRAPLDDSGMPKDRFSAEMPDATLATLKIQPSEPRDSAVYFCASGLVNSGRAGVEQFFGPGTRLTVL.

CDR3 residues: CASSPPGTEQNIQYF. The CDR3 nucleotides are TGTGCCAGCTCACCTCCAGGGACAGAACAAAACATTCAGTACTTC. V and J are TRBV18 and TRBJ2-4, with 7 bases that match TRBD1. The CDR3 has 15 residues. V shed 3 bases, J shed 5 bases, and the junction held 7 bases outside the gene matches. CDR1 is KGHSH, CDR2 LQKENI, per germline.

The chain combines TRBV5-1 with TRBJ2-7; TRBD2 matches at 9 bases. This CDR3 has 14 amino acids. Losses at the gene ends were 0 bases for V and 6 bases for J; bases not matched to a gene: 4. Germline-derived CDR1 and CDR2 are SGHRS and YFSETQ. This CDR3 reads CASSLVAGGAEQYF. The CDR3 bases are TGCGCCAGCAGCTTGGTCGCGGGAGGGGCCGAGCAGTACTTC.

The chain recombines TRBV2 with TRBJ2-7; D uncertain. CDR3 length equals 14 residues. The germline V gene has CDR1 SNHLY and CDR2 FYNNEI. The V and J ends lost 6 bases and 0 bases respectively, with 12 bases between them. The CDR3 nucleotides read TGTGCCAGCAGCCCCTCCAGAAGCTCCTACGAGCAGTACTTC. Translating it yields CASSPSRSSYEQYF. Using reference TRBV2 and TRBJ2-7 for the parts outside the CDR3, the full variable domain is EPEVTQTPSHQVTQMGQEVILRCVPISNHLYFYWYRQILGQKVEFLVSFYNNEISEKSEIFDDQFSVERPDGSNFTLKIRSTKLEDSAMYFCASSPSRSSYEQYFGPGTRLTVT.

V and J are TRBV9 and TRBJ2-7, with D possibly being TRBD2 (5 bases). CDR1 SGDLS and CDR2 YYNGEE come from the germline V gene. CDR3 length equals 14 residues. Trimming stripped 4 bases from V and 6 bases from J, with 17 bases between. The CDR3 sequence: CASSPGSLPREQYF. The CDR3 DNA reads TGTGCCAGCAGCCCGGGGAGCCTACCTCGCGAGCAGTACTTC.

V usage is TRBV13 and J usage is TRBJ2-1, with TRBD2 matching over 9 bases. Germline CDR1 reads PRHDT; CDR2 reads FYEKMQ (reference sequence). With V trimmed by 5 bases and J by 4 bases, 6 bases remained unmatched. The length of the CDR3 is 15 residues. The CDR3 sequence is CASSPSGRLYNEQFF. CDR3 DNA sequence: TGTGCCAGCAGCCCCAGCGGGAGGTTGTACAATGAGCAGTTCTTC.

The table lists this clone with a count of one. Here the CDR3 DNA reads TGTGCCAGCAGCGCCGGGACTAGCGGGAGCGAGACCCAGTACTTC. Residues: CASSAGTSGSETQYF. The chain joins TRBV9 to TRBJ2-5, with 14 bases fitting TRBD2. The CDR3 totals 15 residues. J was trimmed by 5 bases and V by 3 bases; bases with no gene match: 3. In germline, CDR1 is SGDLS, CDR2 YYNGEE. The whole variable domain, remainder taken from reference TRBV9 and TRBJ2-5, is DSGVTQTPKHLITATGQRVTLRCSPRSGDLSVYWYQQSLDQGLQFLIQYYNGEERAKGNILERFSAQQFPDLHSELNLSSLELGDSALYFCASSAGTSGSETQYFGPGTRLLVL.

The chain combines TRBV7-9 with TRBJ1-4; D is uncertain. The V gene lost 5 bases and the J gene lost 5 bases, with 12 bases spanning the gap. CDR3 length equals 14 residues. CDR1 SEHNR and CDR2 FQNEAQ come from the germline V gene (reference sequence). The CDR3 DNA reads TGTGCCAGCAGCAACGGACTGAGAAATGAAAAACTGTTTTTT. This translates into CASSNGLRNEKLFF.

J is TRBJ2-4 and V is TRBV19; no reliable D call. Trimming took 1 base from V and 0 from J, leaving 7 bases between them. CDR1 and CDR2 from the germline V gene are LNHDA and SQIVND (reference sequence). The CDR3 length is 15 residues. CDR3 nucleotide sequence: TGTGCCAGTAGTATAGCTTCCGTAGCCAAAAACATTCAGTACTTC. As protein: CASSIASVAKNIQYF.

This CDR3 reads CSASSGNEQFF. The CDR3 bases are TGCAGTGCTAGTTCGGGCAATGAGCAGTTCTTC. This chain connects TRBV20-1 to TRBJ2-1; D is undetermined. The ends were cut back, 3 bases at V and 6 bases at J, with 6 bases in the middle. The CDR3 consists of 11 residues. Germline V gene data show CDR1 as DFQATT and CDR2 as SNEGSKA (reference sequence).

V and J are TRBV14 and TRBJ2-3, with 10 nucleotides matching TRBD2. Trimming took 4 bases from V and 4 from J; bases not matched to a gene: 14. The germline CDR1 and CDR2 sequences are SGHDN and FVKESK. The CDR3 has 18 residues. The CDR3 here is CASSPLGLAGVFSDTQYF. The CDR3 DNA follows: TGTGCCAGCAGCCCCCTCGGCCTAGCGGGAGTATTCTCAGATACGCAGTATTTT.

The rearrangement joins TRBV9 to TRBJ2-7; weak D call: TRBD1 (5 bases). Trimming took 0 bases from V and 2 from J, leaving 12 bases between them. Looked up from germline, CDR1 is SGDLS and CDR2 is YYNGEE. The CDR3 sequence is 15 residues long. This CDR3 reads CASSVGWTTTYEQYF. In DNA form, the CDR3 reads TGTGCCAGCAGCGTAGGGTGGACAACAACCTACGAGCAGTACTTC. The complete variable domain, with remaining parts taken from reference TRBV9 and TRBJ2-7, reads DSGVTQTPKHLITATGQRVTLRCSPRSGDLSVYWYQQSLDQGLQFLIQYYNGEERAKGNILERFSAQQFPDLHSELNLSSLELGDSALYFCASSVGWTTTYEQYFGPGTRLTVT.

The chain uses TRBV10-3 and TRBJ2-7; 11 nucleotides align to TRBD2. The CDR3 length is 16 residues. Trimming at V came to 3 bases and at J to 1 base, leaving 5 bases not matched to a gene. CDR1 is ENHRY, CDR2 SYGVKD, per germline. The CDR3 DNA reads as TGTGCCATCAGTGAACTAGCGGGAGCAAGGTCCTACGAGCAGTACTTC. It specifies CAISELAGARSYEQYF.